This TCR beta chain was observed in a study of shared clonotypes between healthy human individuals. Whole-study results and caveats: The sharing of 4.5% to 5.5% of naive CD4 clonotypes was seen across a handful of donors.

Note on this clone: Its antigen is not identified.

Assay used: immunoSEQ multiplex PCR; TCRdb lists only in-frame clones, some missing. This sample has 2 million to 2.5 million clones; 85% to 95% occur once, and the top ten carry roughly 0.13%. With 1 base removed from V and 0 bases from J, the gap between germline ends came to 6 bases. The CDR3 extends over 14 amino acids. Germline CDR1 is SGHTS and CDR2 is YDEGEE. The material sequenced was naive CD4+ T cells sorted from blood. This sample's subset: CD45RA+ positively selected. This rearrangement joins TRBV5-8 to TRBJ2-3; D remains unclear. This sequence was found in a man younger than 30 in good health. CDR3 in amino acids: CASSLWRSTDTQYF. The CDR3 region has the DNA TGTGCCAGCAGCTTGTGGCGAAGCACAGATACGCAGTATTTT.